These T cell receptor beta chains were read from a single sample in a study of shared T cell receptors in the human thymus. Profiling relied on immunoSEQ multiplex PCR, and the TCRdb table lists in-frame clones only, not all of them. The sample carries roughly 700,000 clones, approximately 88% recorded once. These data also featured in a second study, about human thymus T cells.

Sequences were obtained from thymocytes. These receptors were taken from a boy younger than two with a congenital heart defect. The CDR3 runs from the conserved cysteine through the conserved F or W. A D gene is named only where the DNA matches it firmly. The size entry is marked missing in some rows and otherwise reads once, few, many or a size class.

>TRBJ2-3|TRBV5-1|few|TRBD2
TGCGCCAGCAGACTAGCGGGAGCGACAGATACGCAGTATTTT
CASRLAGATDTQYF
>TRBJ2-3|TRBV27|.|.
TGTGCCAGCAGGCTTCGGGAGTCTACGACAGATACGCAGTATTTT
CASRLRESTTDTQYF
>TRBJ2-4|TRBV4-3|.|TRBD2
TGCGCCAGCAGCCGGGGGGCTCTAGCGGGAGGGCCCCGGGGGAACATTCAGTACTTC
CASSRGALAGGPRGNIQYF
>TRBJ2-3|TRBV25-1|.|.
TGTGCCAGCAGTGAAAATCAGGAAGACGGTCATACGCAGTATTTT
CASSENQEDGHTQYF
>TRBJ1-4|TRBV5-4|.|.
TGTGCCAGCAGCTTTGGGGGGGGAAATGAAAAACTGTTTTTT
CASSFGGGNEKLFF
>TRBJ1-2|TRBV18|.|.
TGTGCCAGCTCACCTCGGACATGTAGGGACTATGGCTACACCTTC
CASSPRTCRDYGYTF
>TRBJ2-1|TRBV12-5|.|.
TGTGCTAGTGGTGTCTTCGGGACTCCAACCTACAATGAGCAGTTCTTC
CASGVFGTPTYNEQFF
>TRBJ2-1|TRBV6-1|.|.
TGTGCCAGCAGTGAACTGGGCGATGAGCAGTTCTTC
CASSELGDEQFF
>TRBJ1-1|TRBV11-2|.|.
TGTGCCAGCAGCCTTTCAAATGGACAGAACTATGAAGCTTTCTTT
CASSLSNGQNYEAFF
>TRBJ2-3|TRBV27|.|.
TGTGCCAGCAGTCAATCCTCGTGGGAGGCAGATACGCAGTATTTT
CASSQSSWEADTQYF
>TRBJ2-7|TRBV5-5|.|.
TGTGCCAGCAGCCCCACAGGGAGTGGGTCCTACGAGCAGTACTTC
CASSPTGSGSYEQYF
>TRBJ2-7|TRBV11-2|.|.
TGTGCCAGCAGCTCGGACAGTCTCGAGGGATTGGAGCAGTACTTC
CASSSDSLEGLEQYF
>TRBJ2-1|TRBV9|.|TRBD2
TGTGCCAGCAGCGTAGGGGCTAGCGGGAGGAATGAGCAGTTCTTC
CASSVGASGRNEQFF
>TRBJ1-5|TRBV19|.|.
TGTGCCAGTAGTATAGGGGACATCCCCTTCGGGAGCAATCAGCCCCAGCATTTT
CASSIGDIPFGSNQPQHF
>TRBJ1-5|TRBV19|.|.
TGTGCCAGTAGACCGGGGGGGAATCAGCCCCAGCATTTT
CASRPGGNQPQHF
>TRBJ1-1|TRBV6-6|.|.
TGTGCCAGCAGTTGCAGACAGACGAACACTGAAGCTTTCTTT
CASSCRQTNTEAFF
>TRBJ2-3|TRBV30|.|.
TGTGCCTGGAACCAGGCACGGGGAGATACGCAGTATTTT
CAWNQARGDTQYF
>TRBJ2-5|TRBV25-1|.|.
TGTGCCAGCGCCGGGGGAGAGGGAGAGACCCAGTACTTC
CASAGGEGETQYF
>TRBJ1-5|TRBV21-1|.|.
TGTGCCAGCAGCAAATGCGGCGGCGGGACGAGCAATCAGCCCCAGCATTTT
CASSKCGGGTSNQPQHF
>TRBJ2-2|TRBV19|few|TRBD2
TGTGCCACAAGCCGGACTAGCGGACCGACCGGGGAGCTGTTTTTT
CATSRTSGPTGELFF
>TRBJ2-1|TRBV25-1|.|TRBD2
TGTGCCAGCAGTGAGTCCGGGACTAGCGGGACCCTCTACAATGAGCAGTTCTTC
CASSESGTSGTLYNEQFF
>TRBJ2-7|TRBV4-3|.|.
TGCGCCAGCAGCCAAGATACCACACCGCGGCGGGACTCCTACGAGCAGTACTTC
CASSQDTTPRRDSYEQYF
>TRBJ2-7|TRBV7-9|once|.
TGTGCCAGCAGCTTAATCTGCTTAGCGTCCTACGAGCAGTACTTC
CASSLICLASYEQYF
>TRBJ2-7|TRBV6-5|.|TRBD1
TGTGCCAGCAGTTCGACAGGGACCCCCTACGAGCAGTACTTC
CASSSTGTPYEQYF